A single sample is the source of the 7 T cell receptor beta chains below, sequenced in a study of blood T cells in healthy people across ages. A sample-barcoded 5' primer and a J-beta primer mix were used in a second PCR of roughly 6 to 11 cycles. TCRdb re-called the 5' RACE reads through MiXCR, storing one row per CDR3 protein. The sample lists some 1,800,000 distinct CDR3 sequences, around 42% occurring once. The sequencing sample was made of blood. These receptors all stem from a human donor in good health.

About this clonotype itself: This CDR3 is missing its conserved last phenylalanine or tryptophan, likely due to a read error. V is TRBV24-1 and J is TRBJ2-5; 9 bases are shared with TRBD1. Germline loops: CDR1 KGHDR, CDR2 SFDVKD. V dropped 4 bases and J dropped 3; count of bases not matched to a gene: 5. The CDR3 runs to 15 residues. For the CDR3, the DNA is TGTGCCACCAGTGACTCCGGACAGGGGAAAGAGACCCAGTACCTC. Protein sequence: CATSDSGQGKETQYL.

In this sample, this clonotype turned up many times. The chain recombines TRBV29-1 with TRBJ2-7, with D uncertain. V lost 7 bases and J 3 bases, leaving 13 bases between the germline ends. Germline CDR1 is SQVTM and CDR2 is ANQGSEA. The CDR3 sequence is 12 residues long. The CDR3 nucleotides read TGCAGCGCCCTTGTTCAGGACTACGAGCAGTACTTC. This encodes CSALVQDYEQYF.

The table lists this clonotype with a few counts. At one end the junction does not follow the germline gene, possibly because of a read error. The rearrangement links TRBV5-1 to TRBJ2-5; D gene uncertain. The germline gives CDR1 SGHRS, CDR2 YFSETQ. There are 15 residues in the CDR3. The CDR3 spells CASSLAHPIQETQYF. The CDR3 DNA sequence: TGCGCCAGCAGTTTGGCACACCCGATCCAAGAGACCCAGTACTTC.

This clonotype was seen a handful of times. The chain joins TRBV6-2 or TRBV6-3 to TRBJ1-2; 7 positions agree with TRBD1. The CDR3 has 14 amino acids. CDR1 and CDR2 (germline): MNHEY, SVGEGT. J lost 3 bases, V lost 5 bases, and 6 bases had no gene match. The CDR3 is CASSPGDSHYGYTF. The CDR3 DNA reads TGTGCCAGCAGTCCAGGGGACAGCCACTATGGCTACACCTTC.

The gene calls are TRBV24-1 and TRBJ2-3, with D possibly being TRBD1 (5 bases). The length of the CDR3 is 17 residues. Trimming took 3 bases from V and 1 from J, leaving 16 bases between them. Per the germline V gene, CDR1 is KGHDR and CDR2 is SFDVKD. The CDR3 here is CATSDPQGRSGTDTQYF. CDR3 bases: TGTGCCACCAGTGATCCCCAGGGTCGTTCGGGCACAGATACGCAGTATTTT.

The chain is built from TRBV6-6 and TRBJ1-2; 7 nucleotides line up with TRBD1. J was trimmed by 5 bases and V by 2 bases; bases with no gene match: 2. Germline V gene sequence: CDR1 MNHNY, CDR2 SVGAGI (reference sequence). This CDR3 is 13 amino acids long. CDR3 residues: CASSYGTEYGYTF. The CDR3 DNA follows: TGTGCCAGCAGTTACGGGACAGAGTATGGCTACACCTTC.

The chain joins TRBV18 to TRBJ2-5; TRBD1 aligns across 7 bases. The assigned J gene may be wrong: the sequence end matches TRBJ2-7 better. Germline V gene data show CDR1 as KGHSH and CDR2 as LQKENI. CDR3 length: 14 amino acids. Here the CDR3 reads CASSKDRDPDEQYF. DNA of the CDR3: TGTGCCAGCTCCAAAGACAGGGATCCCGACGAGCAGTACTTC.